This entry lists 5 T cell receptor beta chains sequenced from one sample in a study of OX40 agonist ivuxolimab in advanced cancers. TCRdb keeps only in-frame clones here, not all; method: immunoSEQ multiplex PCR. This sample carries approximately 34,000 clones, over 75% of them seen once, and the ten largest clones take around three fifths. Sequences were derived from CD4+ or CD8+ T cells sorted from blood, sampled in a trial of the OX40 agonist ivuxolimab. These receptors were collected from an adult with an advanced solid tumor such as melanoma, head and neck, liver or kidney cancer.

This clone has a handful of counts. The J gene is TRBJ2-7, the V gene TRBV19; a weak D match, TRBD1 (5 bases). Germline assignment: CDR1 LNHDA and CDR2 SQIVND (reference sequence). CDR3 length: 14 residues. V lost 6 bases and J 3 bases, leaving 15 bases between the germline ends. The CDR3 loop is CASSIEMGRYEQYF. The DNA for the CDR3 is TGTGCCAGTAGCATCGAAATGGGGCGCTACGAGCAGTACTTC. Drawing the rest from reference TRBV19 and TRBJ2-7, the complete variable domain is DGGITQSPKYLFRKEGQNVTLSCEQNLNHDAMYWYRQDPGQGLRLIYYSQIVNDFQKGDIAEGYSVSREKKESFPLTVTSAQKNPTAFYLCASSIEMGRYEQYFGPGTRLTVT.

This clone was counted only a few times. The V and J genes are TRBV4-1 and TRBJ2-2; D is ambiguous. V lost 0 bases and J lost 6, with 5 bases in between. This CDR3 has 13 residues. In germline, CDR1 is MGHRA, CDR2 YSYEKL. The CDR3 coding sequence is TGCGCCAGCAGCCAAGACGATTCCGGGGAGCTGTTTTTT. This codes for CASSQDDSGELFF.

The CDR3 DNA reads TGTGCCGTGTCGAGCGGGGGGTTGTACGAGCAGTACTTC. It codes for CAVSSGGLYEQYF. This chain links TRBV30 with TRBJ2-7, with 9 nucleotides matching TRBD2. Germline CDR1 GTSNPN, CDR2 SVGIG (reference sequence). The CDR3 extends over 13 amino acids. V was pared by 8 bases and J by 4 bases, with 9 bases of the junction left unmatched.

V gene TRBV27 combines with J gene TRBJ2-1, with D perhaps TRBD1 or TRBD2 (6 bases each). V was clipped by 4 bases and J by 0 bases, with 16 bases between them. The CDR3 runs 17 residues. Germline V CDR1 and CDR2: MNHEY, SMNVEV (reference sequence). The CDR3 nucleotides read TGTGCCAGCAGTTCCCCTAGGGGGGCATCCTCCTACAATGAGCAGTTCTTC. This encodes CASSSPRGASSYNEQFF.

The chain is built from TRBV7-2 and TRBJ1-2, with 7 positions matching TRBD1. The length of the CDR3 is 13 residues. The ends lost 1 base at V and 4 bases at J; junction bases unmatched: 0. Germline CDR1 and CDR2: SGHTA and FQGNSA. This CDR3 is CASSLGDSYGYTF. The CDR3 DNA sequence: TGTGCCAGCAGCTTAGGGGACAGCTATGGCTACACCTTC. The variable domain in full, with the rest retrieved from reference TRBV7-2 and TRBJ1-2, is GAGVSQSPSNKVTEKGKDVELRCDPISGHTALYWYRQSLGQGLEFLIYFQGNSAPDKSGLPSDRFSAERTGGSVSTLTIQRTQQEDSAVYLCASSLGDSYGYTFGSGTRLTVV.